This is a list of T cell receptor beta chains from one sample in a study of cytomegalovirus exposure and HLA in healthy donors. Repertoires were generated with immunoSEQ multiplex PCR, while TCRdb's copy carries only in-frame clones and drops some. The sample consists of roughly 80,000 clones, roughly 83% of them appearing once. The sequenced material came from PBMCs. These receptors came from a woman in her forties or fifties in good health and CMV-seronegative. Each CDR3 is given with its conserved first and last residue. The D gene is left open where the match is weak. The listing skips clone size in some rows; elsewhere it reads once, few, many or a size class.

j_call,v_call,d_call,clone_size,cdr3_nt,cdr3_aa
TRBJ2-1,TRBV7-9,NA,NA,TGTGCCAGCAGCCCTAAAGACAGTTCCTACAATGAGCAGTTCTTC,CASSPKDSSYNEQFF
TRBJ2-6,TRBV4-3,NA,NA,TGCGCCAGCAGCCTCGACAGCTCTGGGGCCAACGTCCTGACTTTC,CASSLDSSGANVLTF
TRBJ2-1,TRBV5-1,TRBD2,NA,TGCGCCAGCAGACAATCTAGCCGGGGGGGGGCCTACAATGAGCAGTTCTTC,CASRQSSRGGAYNEQFF
TRBJ2-2,TRBV9,TRBD2,few,TGTGCCAGCAGCGTAGGGCGGGAGGCTCCGAACACCGGGGAGCTGTTTTTT,CASSVGREAPNTGELFF
TRBJ2-1,TRBV27,TRBD2,NA,TGTGCCAGTCAGACTAGCGGGTTAAACAATGAGCAGTTCTTC,CASQTSGLNNEQFF
TRBJ2-1,TRBV7-3,TRBD2,NA,TGTGCCAGCAGCCCAACTAGCGGGAGGGCGAATGAGCAGTTCTTC,CASSPTSGRANEQFF
TRBJ2-5,TRBV5-1,NA,NA,TGCGCCAGCAGCTTGGGGAGGGAGACCCAGTACTTC,CASSLGRETQYF
TRBJ1-5,TRBV19,TRBD1,NA,TGTGCCAGTAGCTTGACAGGGCTGCCCCAGCATTTT,CASSLTGLPQHF
TRBJ1-1,TRBV28,NA,NA,TGTGCCAGCAGTTTATGGCAGGGGCCGATGAACACTGAAGCTTTCTTT,CASSLWQGPMNTEAFF
TRBJ2-1,TRBV4-1,TRBD1,NA,TGCGCCAGCAGCCAAGGAAGGGACAGGGAGAGGAATGAGCAGTTCTTC,CASSQGRDRERNEQFF